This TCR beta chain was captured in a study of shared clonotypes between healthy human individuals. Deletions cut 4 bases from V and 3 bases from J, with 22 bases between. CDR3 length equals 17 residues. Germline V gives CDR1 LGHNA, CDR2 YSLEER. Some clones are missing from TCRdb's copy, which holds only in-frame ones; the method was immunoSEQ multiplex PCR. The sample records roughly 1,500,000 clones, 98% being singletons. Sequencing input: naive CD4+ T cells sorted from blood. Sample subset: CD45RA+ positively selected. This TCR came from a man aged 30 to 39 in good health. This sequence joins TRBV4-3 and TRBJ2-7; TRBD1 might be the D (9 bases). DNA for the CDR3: TGCGCCAGCAGCCGAGCGGGGGACAGGGTATCCCACTACGAGCAGTACTTC. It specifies CASSRAGDRVSHYEQYF.